The T cell receptor (beta chain) described here comes from a study of human T cells and chemical hapten exposure. The wider study: 0.01% DPC was applied to the upper back in patch tests, which were read at 6 days.

Unique molecular identifiers were attached to individual cDNA molecules within the library. The authors' processing: There were a median of approximately 88,000 TCRs per sample, with a range from about 20,000 to 700,000. In TCRdb, the RACE reads were re-called with MiXCR into one record per CDR3 protein. The V and J calls shown here were made by TCRdb, not taken from the authors' results. The repertoire includes 82,000 or so distinct CDR3 sequences, under 15% of them detected once, and roughly 5.9% sits in the top ten. The V gene lost 11 bases and the J gene lost 0 bases, with 13 bases spanning the gap. The CDR3 is made up of 14 amino acids. Germline CDR1 reads LNHDA; CDR2 reads SQIVND (reference sequence). Many counts were recorded for this clonotype. This sample's time point: patch test 3, about 24 weeks after DPC sensitization. Treatment given: therapeutic diphenylcyclopropenone sensitization with weekly scalp DPC.

The sequence was obtained from a woman in her forties or fifties with alopecia areata. Some clones in this sample may be carry-over from other donors' samples. The specimen was whole blood, collected in connection with sensitization to the hapten diphenylcyclopropenone (DPC). The V call is TRBV19, the J call TRBJ1-4, with a weak D call TRBD1 (6 bases). CDR3 amino acids: CASKGDPTNEKLFF. CDR3 bases: TGTGCCTCAAAGGGGGATCCAACTAATGAAAAACTGTTTTTT.